These 19 T cell receptor beta chains originate from one sample sequenced in a study of blood T cells in healthy people across ages. Combining a sample-barcoded 5' primer with a J-beta primer mix, a second PCR ran for about 7 to 11 cycles. TCRdb fed the 5' RACE reads into MiXCR, producing one record per CDR3 protein. This sample has just over 800,000 distinct CDR3 sequences, with less than 80% found just once. Sequencing was performed on blood. The receptors stem from a man younger than 40 in good health.

The chain recombines TRBV20-1 with TRBJ2-1, with TRBD1 matching 7 bases. The CDR3 length is 14 residues. Germline V gene sequence: CDR1 DFQATT, CDR2 SNEGSKA (reference sequence). J lost 6 bases, V lost 5 bases, and 10 bases had no gene match. CDR3 bases: TGCAGTGCTCTAGGACAGGTATCGTTCAATGAGCAGTTCTTC. Translating it yields CSALGQVSFNEQFF.

This chain joins TRBV27 and TRBJ2-3, with 7 positions matching TRBD2. CDR3 length: 18 amino acids. Looked up from germline, CDR1 is MNHEY and CDR2 is SMNVEV (reference sequence). With 2 bases clipped from V and 1 base from J, the junction kept 12 bases outside the gene matches. The CDR3 DNA reads TGTGCCAGCAGTTTAAAAGTACTAGCGCTCGGGGGCACAGATACGCAGTATTTT. Encoded protein: CASSLKVLALGGTDTQYF.

This clonotype has only a few counts. The V and J genes are TRBV9 and TRBJ2-5; 7 bases match TRBD2. Germline loops: CDR1 SGDLS, CDR2 YYNGEE. This CDR3 is built from 16 residues. V shed 4 bases, J shed 0 bases, and the junction held 9 bases outside the gene matches. The CDR3 here is CASSPRPRGDQETQYF. In DNA, the CDR3 is TGTGCCAGCAGCCCCAGACCTCGGGGGGACCAAGAGACCCAGTACTTC.

V and J are TRBV4-2 and TRBJ2-3, with 9 bases aligning to TRBD2. Germline CDR1 is LGHNA and CDR2 is YNFKEQ. J lost 2 bases, V lost 1 base, and 10 bases had no gene match. CDR3 length: 18 residues. CDR3 residues: CASSQGGPAGGFTDTQYF. The CDR3 nucleotides read TGTGCCAGCAGCCAAGGAGGGCCAGCGGGGGGTTTCACAGATACGCAGTATTTT.

V is TRBV6-2 or TRBV6-3 and J is TRBJ1-2, with 9 bases matching TRBD1. The germline V gene has CDR1 MNHEY and CDR2 SVGEGT. This CDR3 is 13 amino acids long. Trimming cost V 7 bases and J 4 bases; bases outside gene matches: 4. The CDR3 DNA is TGTGCCAGCACCCCGGGACAGGGCTATGGCTACACCTTC. It yields the protein CASTPGQGYGYTF.

In this sample, this clonotype turned up a few times. The rearrangement links TRBV4-3 to TRBJ2-6, with 7 bases matching TRBD1. V lost 0 bases to trimming and J lost 2 bases; unmatched junction nucleotides: 1. The CDR3 length is 16 residues. The germline V gene has CDR1 LGHNA and CDR2 YSLEER. In nucleotides, the CDR3 is TGCGCCAGCAGCCAAGATCAGGGGGCTGGGGCCAACGTCCTGACTTTC. Protein sequence: CASSQDQGAGANVLTF.

The CDR3 sequence: CASSLRRGNTGELFF. In DNA, the CDR3 is TGTGCCAGCAGTTTAAGAAGGGGGAACACCGGGGAGCTGTTTTTT. The chain couples TRBV12-3 or TRBV12-4 to TRBJ2-2; D is perhaps TRBD1 (5 bases). With 2 bases removed from V and 1 base from J, the gap between germline ends came to 8 bases. The CDR3 runs 15 residues.

This clonotype was seen a few times. This chain joins TRBV6-2 or TRBV6-3 and TRBJ2-1; 8 positions match TRBD2. The CDR3 spans 15 residues. Germline trimming cut 8 bases from V and 5 bases from J; bases unmatched to any gene: 11. In germline, CDR1 is MNHEY, CDR2 SVGEGT. CDR3 loop: CASHRLSGGDNEQFF. The CDR3 coding sequence is TGTGCCAGCCACCGCCTGTCGGGGGGGGACAATGAGCAGTTCTTC.

V is TRBV28 and J is TRBJ1-1; a weak D match, TRBD1 (6 bases). Deletions cut 6 bases from V and 6 bases from J, with 8 bases between. CDR1 and CDR2 (germline): MDHEN, SYDVKM. The CDR3 has 11 residues. DNA of the CDR3: TGTGCCAGCAGCGGACAGTCTGAAGCTTTCTTT. Protein product: CASSGQSEAFF.

The V gene is TRBV6-1, the J gene TRBJ2-7, with D unresolved. Germline loops: CDR1 MNHNS, CDR2 SASEGT. Trimming removed 7 bases at V and 3 bases at J, with 10 bases between. There are 12 residues in the CDR3. CDR3 sequence: CASTTEYYEQYF. The DNA of the CDR3 is TGTGCCAGCACGACGGAGTACTACGAGCAGTACTTC.

The genes are TRBV29-1 and TRBJ2-1; TRBD2 agrees at 10 bases. The germline V gene has CDR1 SQVTM and CDR2 ANQGSEA. This CDR3 has 18 amino acids. V lost 3 bases to trimming and J lost 4 bases; unmatched junction nucleotides: 15. For the CDR3, the DNA is TGCAGCGTTGAGGGGGGCAGTCGAGGACTAGCGGCATACAATGAGCAGTTCTTC. This codes for CSVEGGSRGLAAYNEQFF.

The chain has TRBV4-2 and TRBJ2-1, with a possible D match to TRBD2 (6 bases). Trimming stripped 1 base from V and 3 bases from J, with 10 bases between. The germline CDR1 and CDR2 sequences are LGHNA and YNFKEQ. This CDR3 spans 15 amino acids. The CDR3 loop is CASSQGGESYNEQFF. The CDR3 nucleotides are TGTGCCAGCAGCCAAGGGGGGGAAAGCTACAATGAGCAGTTCTTC.

This clonotype was seen only a few times. V is TRBV5-1 and J is TRBJ2-1; weak D call: TRBD1 (6 bases). Germline CDR1 is SGHRS and CDR2 is YFSETQ. There are 13 residues in the CDR3. Deletions cut 4 bases from V and 7 bases from J, with 12 bases between. The CDR3 DNA sequence: TGCGCCAGCAGCCCGACAGGCTGGAATGAGCAGTTCTTC. This sequence encodes CASSPTGWNEQFF. The entire variable domain, with the rest obtained from reference TRBV5-1 and TRBJ2-1, is as follows: KAGVTQTPRYLIKTRGQQVTLSCSPISGHRSVSWYQQTPGQGLQFLFEYFSETQRNKGNFPGRFSGRQFSNSRSEMNVSTLELGDSALYLCASSPTGWNEQFFGPGTRLTVL.

The chain has TRBV5-1 and TRBJ1-2, with unresolved D. Germline-derived CDR1 and CDR2 are SGHRS and YFSETQ. Trimming pared 4 bases from V and 0 bases from J, leaving 13 bases between. There are 15 residues in the CDR3. The DNA for the CDR3 is TGCGCCAGCAGCCCCTGGACGGTTACTAACTATGGCTACACCTTC. Amino acids: CASSPWTVTNYGYTF. The full variable domain, completed using reference TRBV5-1 and TRBJ1-2, is KAGVTQTPRYLIKTRGQQVTLSCSPISGHRSVSWYQQTPGQGLQFLFEYFSETQRNKGNFPGRFSGRQFSNSRSEMNVSTLELGDSALYLCASSPWTVTNYGYTFGSGTRLTVV.

Comments on this clonotype: A junction boundary mismatches the germline segment, possibly from a read error. The rearrangement uses TRBV4-3 and TRBJ1-1; D unclear. The CDR3 extends over 14 amino acids. Germline V gene data show CDR1 as LGHNA and CDR2 as YSLEER. The CDR3 reads CASSQGTLNAEAFF. The CDR3 DNA follows: TGCGCCAGCAGCCAAGGGACCCTGAACGCTGAAGCTTTCTTT.

This clonotype has only a few counts. This chain links TRBV6-5 with TRBJ2-1; 15 nucleotides agree with TRBD2. The trim removed 5 bases at V and 6 bases at J, leaving 5 bases unmatched. The CDR3 loop spans 16 amino acids. Per the germline V gene, CDR1 is MNHEY and CDR2 is SVGAGI. The CDR3 DNA is TGTGCCAGCAGTCTCGGACTAGCGGGGGGGGGCAATGAGCAGTTCTTC. It specifies CASSLGLAGGGNEQFF.

In its sample, this clonotype was seen a few times. The chain links TRBV29-1 to TRBJ1-1; D remains unclear. Trimming removed 3 bases at V and 0 bases at J, with 8 bases between. Germline CDR1 and CDR2: SQVTM and ANQGSEA. This CDR3 has 13 residues. CDR3 residues: CSVEFGLNTEAFF. CDR3 bases: TGCAGCGTTGAGTTTGGACTGAACACTGAAGCTTTCTTT. The variable domain in full, with the rest retrieved from reference TRBV29-1 and TRBJ1-1, is SAVISQKPSRDICQRGTSLTIQCQVDSQVTMMFWYRQQPGQSLTLIATANQGSEATYESGFVIDKFPISRPNLTFSTLTVSNMSPEDSSIYLCSVEFGLNTEAFFGQGTRLTVV.

This clonotype was seen more than once but under ten times. V usage is TRBV4-3 and J usage is TRBJ2-4; D remains ambiguous. This CDR3 is 11 amino acids long. Germline values: CDR1 LGHNA, CDR2 YSLEER. V lost 8 bases and J 8 bases, leaving 10 bases between the germline ends. CDR3 loop: CASSIGHIQYF. The CDR3 DNA is TGCGCCAGCTCAATCGGTCACATTCAGTACTTC.

This clonotype has just one count. The chain links TRBV7-2 to TRBJ1-4; D is possibly TRBD1 (6 bases). Germline assignment: CDR1 SGHTA and CDR2 FQGNSA. The CDR3 is 14 amino acids. V was cut by 5 bases and J by 8 bases, with 15 bases left in between. DNA for the CDR3: TGTGCCAGCAGCCAGGGGACGGGGGGCGAAAAACTGTTTTTT. Its translation: CASSQGTGGEKLFF. Using reference TRBV7-2 and TRBJ1-4 for the parts outside the CDR3, the full variable domain is GAGVSQSPSNKVTEKGKDVELRCDPISGHTALYWYRQSLGQGLEFLIYFQGNSAPDKSGLPSDRFSAERTGGSVSTLTIQRTQQEDSAVYLCASSQGTGGEKLFFGSGTQLSVL.